A selection of T cell receptor beta chains follows, all from one sample in a study of blood T cell repertoires in COVID-19. Some clones are missing from TCRdb's copy, which holds only in-frame ones; the method was immunoSEQ multiplex PCR. The data hold about 150,000 clones, with about 86% observed a single time. The sample was PBMCs or T cells enriched from blood (not recorded which). The source of these receptors is a man over 45 who had recovered from COVID-19. The CDR3 runs from the conserved cysteine through the conserved F or W. The D gene is left open where the match is weak. The size of a clone is reported for some rows only, either as once, few or many, or as a class for expanded clones.

CASSFIGGHKNYGYTF,TGTGCCAGCAGCTTTATAGGGGGACACAAAAACTATGGCTACACCTTC,NA,TRBV7-9,TRBJ1-2,few
CASKGQGGMNTEAFF,TGTGCCAGCAAAGGACAGGGCGGCATGAACACTGAAGCTTTCTTT,TRBD1,TRBV7-2,TRBJ1-1,NA
CASSFLQHATGNTIYF,TGTGCCAGCAGCTTCTTACAGCATGCTACTGGAAACACCATATATTTT,NA,TRBV7-2,TRBJ1-3,NA
CASSQATSTEQFF,TGCGCCAGCAGCCAAGCCACTAGCACGGAGCAGTTCTTC,NA,TRBV4-1,TRBJ2-1,NA
CAWTLGSGYSGYTF,TGTGCCTGGACCTTAGGTTCAGGGTACAGTGGCTACACCTTC,NA,TRBV30,TRBJ1-2,NA
CASSLVSGQTNEKLFF,TGTGCCAGCAGCTTAGTCTCAGGACAGACTAATGAAAAACTGTTTTTT,NA,TRBV7-9,TRBJ1-4,many
CASSPSAGRGTDNEQFF,TGTGCCAGCTCACCTTCCGCTGGACGGGGGACTGACAATGAGCAGTTCTTC,NA,TRBV18,TRBJ2-1,NA
CASSLGHRGNTEAFF,TGTGCCAGCAGCTTAGGTCACAGGGGGAACACTGAAGCTTTCTTT,TRBD1,TRBV13,TRBJ1-1,NA
CASSYMTGVRDYGYTF,TGTGCCAGCAGCTATATGACAGGGGTGAGAGACTATGGCTACACCTTC,TRBD1,TRBV5-4,TRBJ1-2,NA
CASSFTGVNTEAFF,TGTGCCAGCAGCTTCACAGGGGTGAACACTGAAGCTTTCTTT,TRBD1,TRBV7-9,TRBJ1-1,few
CASSPAKVRVGANVLTF,TGTGCCAGCTCACCTGCCAAGGTTCGGGTTGGGGCCAACGTCCTGACTTTC,NA,TRBV18,TRBJ2-6,NA
CASSLAKHQVETQYF,TGTGCCAGCAGCTTAGCCAAACATCAGGTAGAGACCCAGTACTTC,NA,TRBV7-2,TRBJ2-5,NA
CASTTGLEAGELFF,TGTGCCAGCACCACAGGGTTGGAAGCCGGGGAGCTGTTTTTT,NA,TRBV3-1/TRBV3-2,TRBJ2-2,few
CASSPTSNTQYF,TGTGCCAGCAGCCCCACGAGTAATACGCAGTATTTT,NA,TRBV6-5,TRBJ2-3,NA
CASSRQATNEKLFF,TGTGCCAGCAGCAGACAAGCAACTAATGAAAAACTGTTTTTT,NA,TRBV6-5,TRBJ1-4,once
CATSGQNYGYTF,TGTGCCACCAGTGGACAGAACTATGGCTACACCTTC,NA,TRBV2,TRBJ1-2,NA
CASSGGAYEQYF,TGTGCCAGTAGTGGCGGAGCCTACGAGCAGTACTTC,NA,TRBV19,TRBJ2-7,NA
CASSSSGTVNTEAFF,TGTGCCAGCAGCTCCTCCGGGACAGTGAACACTGAAGCTTTCTTT,TRBD1,TRBV7-9,TRBJ1-1,NA
CASSQFTNTGELFF,TGTGCCAGCAGCCAATTTACGAACACCGGGGAGCTGTTTTTT,NA,TRBV3-1/TRBV3-2,TRBJ2-2,NA
CASSENGRTAYNEQFF,TGTGCCAGCAGTGAGAATGGTAGAACAGCCTACAATGAGCAGTTCTTC,NA,TRBV2,TRBJ2-1,NA
CASSYEGAANYGYTF,TGTGCCAGCAGTTACGAGGGGGCCGCTAACTATGGCTACACCTTC,TRBD1,TRBV6-6,TRBJ1-2,NA
CASRSPGSSEKLFF,TGTGCCAGTAGATCGCCGGGTTCTTCGGAAAAACTGTTTTTT,NA,TRBV19,TRBJ1-4,once
CASSLTGGNEKLFF,TGTGCCAGCAGCCTAACAGGGGGGAATGAAAAACTGTTTTTT,TRBD1,TRBV7-9,TRBJ1-4,NA
CASSLSTGLSSYEQYF,TGTGCCAGCAGCTTATCAACAGGGCTTAGCTCCTACGAGCAGTACTTC,NA,TRBV7-9,TRBJ2-7,NA
CASSVSGGGYEQYF,TGTGCCAGTAGTGTCTCGGGGGGGGGCTACGAGCAGTACTTC,TRBD2,TRBV19,TRBJ2-7,NA
CASSWTGGDTIYF,TGTGCCAGCAGCTGGACAGGGGGGGACACCATATATTTT,TRBD1,TRBV7-8,TRBJ1-3,NA
CASSSLTSGTGGFGDGNTIYF,TGTGCCAGCAGCTCTCTCACCTCCGGGACAGGGGGGTTCGGCGATGGAAACACCATATATTTT,TRBD1,TRBV6-6,TRBJ1-3,few
CASSLGQGVTYGYTF,TGTGCCAGCAGCTTGGGACAGGGTGTTACCTATGGCTACACCTTC,TRBD1,TRBV5-4,TRBJ1-2,NA
CASSSELYRGRDGYTF,TGCGCCAGCAGCTCGGAACTTTACAGGGGGCGGGATGGCTACACCTTC,TRBD1,TRBV5-1,TRBJ1-2,NA
CASSQEGVGAGGYTF,TGTGCCAGCAGCCAAGAGGGGGTGGGGGCCGGTGGCTACACCTTC,NA,TRBV4-2,TRBJ1-2,NA
CASHRGRGGNQPQHF,TGTGCCAGTCACAGGGGTCGGGGTGGCAATCAGCCCCAGCATTTT,TRBD1,TRBV2,TRBJ1-5,NA
CASSFSGGPETQYF,TGCGCCAGCAGCTTTAGCGGGGGCCCGGAGACCCAGTACTTC,TRBD2,TRBV5-1,TRBJ2-5,NA
CASSSNVVTNEKLFF,TGTGCCAGCAGCTCTAATGTGGTAACTAATGAAAAACTGTTTTTT,NA,TRBV5-5,TRBJ1-4,NA
CASRALGGTGELFF,TGTGCCAGCAGGGCCCTCGGGGGCACCGGGGAGCTGTTTTTT,NA,TRBV27,TRBJ2-2,NA
CASSQIEGGNEQFF,TGTGCCAGCAGCCAAATCGAGGGTGGCAATGAGCAGTTCTTC,NA,TRBV3-1/TRBV3-2,TRBJ2-1,NA
CASGPDRDTEAFF,TGTGCCAGTGGTCCGGACAGGGACACTGAAGCTTTCTTT,TRBD1,TRBV19,TRBJ1-1,NA
CASSPGQTNTGELFF,TGTGCCAGCTCTCCGGGACAGACGAACACCGGGGAGCTGTTTTTT,TRBD1,TRBV18,TRBJ2-2,NA
CASRVGTSGQETQYF,TGTGCCAGCAGGGTCGGGACTAGCGGACAAGAGACCCAGTACTTC,TRBD2,TRBV2,TRBJ2-5,NA
CASSWSKGKETQYF,TGTGCCAGTAGCTGGAGTAAGGGGAAAGAGACCCAGTACTTC,NA,TRBV19,TRBJ2-5,NA
CASSLNRDMLNNEQFF,TGTGCCAGCAGCCTCAACCGGGACATGCTAAACAATGAGCAGTTCTTC,NA,TRBV7-9,TRBJ2-1,NA
CASSSRTGGITEAFF,TGCGCCAGCAGCTCCCGGACAGGGGGCATCACTGAAGCTTTCTTT,TRBD1,TRBV5-1,TRBJ1-1,once
CATSDPGLGTQYF,TGTGCCACCAGTGATCCGGGACTTGGGACCCAGTACTTC,NA,TRBV24-1,TRBJ2-5,NA
CASTSVGAGGKETQYF,TGTGCCAGCACTTCGGTGGGAGCGGGGGGTAAAGAGACCCAGTACTTC,TRBD2,TRBV27,TRBJ2-5,NA
CASSLNRGLPPYQPQHF,TGTGCCAGCAGCTTGAACAGGGGTCTCCCCCCCTATCAGCCCCAGCATTTT,TRBD1,TRBV7-8,TRBJ1-5,NA
CASSSGGSNEQYF,TGTGCCAGCAGCTCGGGAGGCTCCAACGAGCAGTACTTC,TRBD2,TRBV7-9,TRBJ2-7,few
CASSQGTGAYQPQHF,TGCGCCAGCAGCCAAGGGACAGGAGCTTATCAGCCCCAGCATTTT,TRBD1,TRBV4-3,TRBJ1-5,NA
CASSPQGDIQYF,TGTGCCAGCAGCCCACAGGGTGACATTCAGTACTTC,NA,TRBV7-8,TRBJ2-4,once
CASGRIREKLFF,TGTGCCAGCGGCCGAATCAGGGAAAAACTGTTTTTT,NA,TRBV19,TRBJ1-4,NA
CASSARVLNQPQHF,TGCGCCAGCAGCGCCCGGGTTCTCAATCAGCCCCAGCATTTT,NA,TRBV5-1,TRBJ1-5,few
CASSLSPGRQETQYF,TGTGCCAGCAGCTTGAGTCCCGGCAGGCAAGAGACCCAGTACTTC,NA,TRBV7-9,TRBJ2-5,once
CASSLAGRVRTGELFF,TGTGCCAGCAGCCTGGCGGGACGGGTTCGGACCGGGGAGCTGTTTTTT,NA,TRBV7-3,TRBJ2-2,NA
CASSGTGNEQYF,TGTGCCAGCAGCGGGACAGGTAATGAGCAGTACTTC,TRBD1,TRBV5-4,TRBJ2-7,NA
CASSLQGVGNIQYF,TGCGCCAGCAGCTTACAGGGGGTGGGGAACATTCAGTACTTC,TRBD1,TRBV5-1,TRBJ2-4,NA
CASSMTSYNEQFF,TGTGCCAGTAGTATGACTAGCTACAATGAGCAGTTCTTC,NA,TRBV19,TRBJ2-1,NA